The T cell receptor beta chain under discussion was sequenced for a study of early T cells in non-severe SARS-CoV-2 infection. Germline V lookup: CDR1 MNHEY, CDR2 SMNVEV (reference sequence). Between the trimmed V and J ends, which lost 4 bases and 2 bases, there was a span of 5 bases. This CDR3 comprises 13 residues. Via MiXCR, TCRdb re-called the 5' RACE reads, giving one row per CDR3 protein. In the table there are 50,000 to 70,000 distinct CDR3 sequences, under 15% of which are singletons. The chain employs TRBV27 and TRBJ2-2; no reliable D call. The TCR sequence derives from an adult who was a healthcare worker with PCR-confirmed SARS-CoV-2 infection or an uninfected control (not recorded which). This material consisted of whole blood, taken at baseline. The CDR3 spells CASSSTNTGELFF. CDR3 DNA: TGTGCCAGCAGTTCGACTAACACCGGGGAGCTGTTTTTT.